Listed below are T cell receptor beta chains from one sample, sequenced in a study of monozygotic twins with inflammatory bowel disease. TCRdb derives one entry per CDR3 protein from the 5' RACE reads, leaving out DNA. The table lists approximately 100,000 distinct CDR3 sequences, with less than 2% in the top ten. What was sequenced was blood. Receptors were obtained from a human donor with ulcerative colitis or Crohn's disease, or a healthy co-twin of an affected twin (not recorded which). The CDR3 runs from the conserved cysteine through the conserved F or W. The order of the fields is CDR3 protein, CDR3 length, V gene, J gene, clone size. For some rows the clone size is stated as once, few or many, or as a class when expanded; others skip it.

CASSLRTGGNQPQHF	15	TRBV12-3/TRBV12-4	TRBJ1-5	NA
CAITGTDYGYTF	12	TRBV10-3	TRBJ1-2	NA
CASSLKGGGGSYEQYF	16	TRBV7-2	TRBJ2-7	NA
CASSFRTGTNSPLHF	15	TRBV5-6	TRBJ1-6	NA
CSARVGGVDQPQHF	14	TRBV20-1	TRBJ1-5	NA
CASTGPSGSLYEQYF	15	TRBV12-3/TRBV12-4	TRBJ2-7	NA
CSARPDRVKSGNQPQHF	17	TRBV20-1	TRBJ1-5	NA
CSVDRGRNDEQYF	13	TRBV29-1	TRBJ2-7	NA
CASSLAGDDQPQHF	14	TRBV5-6	TRBJ1-5	NA
CASSSTGRVAYEQYF	15	TRBV28	TRBJ2-7	NA
CSVEGPRSGRTDTQYF	16	TRBV29-1	TRBJ2-3	NA
CASSLWGSGTGELFF	15	TRBV12-3/TRBV12-4	TRBJ2-2	NA
CASSLQEARTQYF	13	TRBV5-6	TRBJ2-3	NA
CAWSVPVSQETQYF	14	TRBV30	TRBJ2-5	NA
CASSFSGGTDTQYF	14	TRBV11-3	TRBJ2-3	NA
CASSQRWTTQETQYF	15	TRBV7-7	TRBJ2-5	NA
CASSLAREGLARLEQYF	17	TRBV12-3/TRBV12-4	TRBJ2-7	NA
CASSIARSHEQFF	13	TRBV19	TRBJ2-1	NA
CAWDGREATYEQYF	14	TRBV30	TRBJ2-7	NA
CASSLGEQNIQYF	13	TRBV5-1	TRBJ2-4	NA
CASTRPQGRRTEAFF	15	TRBV6-2/TRBV6-3	TRBJ1-1	NA
CASSLDRVYGYTF	13	TRBV7-9	TRBJ1-2	NA
CASSLADTGGTDTQYF	16	TRBV5-1	TRBJ2-3	NA
CASSLGLAGSDTQYF	15	TRBV7-7	TRBJ2-3	NA
CASSLNGGNLNEQFF	15	TRBV5-4	TRBJ2-1	NA
CATAGPRARFRDDTQYF	17	TRBV5-1	TRBJ2-3	NA
CASSLEGDGNIQYF	14	TRBV5-1	TRBJ2-4	NA
CSAIASGGLNTGELFF	16	TRBV20-1	TRBJ2-2	NA
CASRVSKGTETQYF	14	TRBV5-4	TRBJ2-5	NA
CASSPGTGTSNQPQHF	16	TRBV5-1	TRBJ1-5	NA
CASWGYGAYEQYF	13	TRBV6-5	TRBJ2-7	NA
CASSNSYPGLAGQETQYF	18	TRBV11-2	TRBJ2-5	NA
CASSERGNTQYF	12	TRBV7-3	TRBJ2-3	NA
CASSADQRKHRALNTEAFF	19	TRBV11-1	TRBJ1-1	NA
CASSEAGRAIGNTGELFF	18	TRBV6-1	TRBJ2-2	NA
CASRLSSKGALEQYF	15	TRBV27	TRBJ2-7	NA
CASSQGREETQYF	13	TRBV4-3	TRBJ2-5	NA
CASSLETEYEQYF	13	TRBV7-9	TRBJ2-7	NA
CASSLASSGSHQCVF	15	TRBV5-1	TRBJ2-1	medium-sized
CASSPGGNRVGYGYTF	16	TRBV7-9	TRBJ1-2	NA
CSASGDRTETQYF	13	TRBV20-1	TRBJ2-5	NA
CASSSYRVGGGYTF	14	TRBV27	TRBJ1-2	NA
CASTASGTGNEKLFF	15	TRBV19	TRBJ1-4	NA
CASSPSIADTQYF	13	TRBV18	TRBJ2-3	NA
CASRGLQGSHNEQFF	15	TRBV6-1	TRBJ2-1	NA
CSARASSAGDEQFF	14	TRBV20-1	TRBJ2-1	NA
CASSLLETDRAAFF	14	TRBV5-1	TRBJ1-1	NA
CASSFSRWSTDTQYF	15	TRBV28	TRBJ2-3	NA
CASSFPGGAETQYF	14	TRBV12-3/TRBV12-4	TRBJ2-5	NA
CASSPKWRMRETQYF	15	TRBV12-3/TRBV12-4	TRBJ2-5	NA
CATSRNYPGQEQFF	14	TRBV15	TRBJ2-1	NA
CASGTGSLVAKNIQYF	16	TRBV28	TRBJ2-4	NA
CASSFRGQGADTQYF	15	TRBV6-1	TRBJ2-3	NA
CASSLGIRGYTF	12	TRBV12-3/TRBV12-4	TRBJ1-2	NA
CSARSLPGLLQETQYF	16	TRBV20-1	TRBJ2-5	NA
CSARGTSSYEQYF	13	TRBV20-1	TRBJ2-7	NA
CASSPYRASLEDTQYF	16	TRBV18	TRBJ2-3	NA